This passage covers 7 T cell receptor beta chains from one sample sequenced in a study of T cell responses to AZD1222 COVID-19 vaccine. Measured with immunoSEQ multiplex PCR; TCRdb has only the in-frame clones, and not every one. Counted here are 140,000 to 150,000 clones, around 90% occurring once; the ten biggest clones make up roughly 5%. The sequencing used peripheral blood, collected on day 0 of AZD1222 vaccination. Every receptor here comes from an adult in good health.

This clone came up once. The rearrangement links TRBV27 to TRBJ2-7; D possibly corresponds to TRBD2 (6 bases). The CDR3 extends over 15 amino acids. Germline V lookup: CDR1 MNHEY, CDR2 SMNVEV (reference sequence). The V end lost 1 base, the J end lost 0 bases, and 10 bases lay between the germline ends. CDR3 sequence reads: CASSLYRGSSYEQYF. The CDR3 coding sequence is TGTGCCAGCAGTTTATATCGGGGGAGCTCCTACGAGCAGTACTTC.

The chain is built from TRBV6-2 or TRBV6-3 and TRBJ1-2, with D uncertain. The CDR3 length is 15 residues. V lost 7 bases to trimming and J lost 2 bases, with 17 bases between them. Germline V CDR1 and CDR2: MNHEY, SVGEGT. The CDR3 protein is CASTPRRERNYGYTF. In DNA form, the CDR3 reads TGTGCCAGCACCCCCCGCCGGGAGAGGAACTATGGCTACACCTTC.

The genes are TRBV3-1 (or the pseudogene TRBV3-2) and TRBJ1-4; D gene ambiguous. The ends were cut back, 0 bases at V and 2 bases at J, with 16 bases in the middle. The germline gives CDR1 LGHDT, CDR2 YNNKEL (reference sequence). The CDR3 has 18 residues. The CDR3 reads CASSQDPPLLGTNEKLFF. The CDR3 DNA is TGTGCCAGCAGCCAAGATCCCCCACTTTTGGGGACTAATGAAAAACTGTTTTTT.

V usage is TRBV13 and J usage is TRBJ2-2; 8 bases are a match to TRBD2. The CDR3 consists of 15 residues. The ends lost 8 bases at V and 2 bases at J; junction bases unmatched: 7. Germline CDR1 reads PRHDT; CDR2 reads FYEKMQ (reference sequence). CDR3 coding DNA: TGTGCCAGCTCTCGCGGGGGGTCTAACACCGGGGAGCTGTTTTTT. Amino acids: CASSRGGSNTGELFF.

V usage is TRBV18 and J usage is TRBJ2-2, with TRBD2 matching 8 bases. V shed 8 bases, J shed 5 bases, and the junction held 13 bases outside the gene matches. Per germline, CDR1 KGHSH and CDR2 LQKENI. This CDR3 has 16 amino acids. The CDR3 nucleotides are TGTGCCAGCCTAGGAATTACTAGCGGATCTACCGGGGAGCTGTTTTTT. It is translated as CASLGITSGSTGELFF.

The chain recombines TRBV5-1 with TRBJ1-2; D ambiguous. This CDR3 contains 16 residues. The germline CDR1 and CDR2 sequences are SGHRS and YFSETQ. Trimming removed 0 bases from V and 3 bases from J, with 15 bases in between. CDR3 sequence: CASSLGQVRGDYGYTF. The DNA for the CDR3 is TGCGCCAGCAGCTTGGGTCAGGTCCGGGGAGACTATGGCTACACCTTC.

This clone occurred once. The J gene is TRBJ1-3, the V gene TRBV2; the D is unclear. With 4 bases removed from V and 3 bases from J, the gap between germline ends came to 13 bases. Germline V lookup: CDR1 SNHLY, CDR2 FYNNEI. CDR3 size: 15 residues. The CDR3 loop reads CASSGPGGIGNTIYF. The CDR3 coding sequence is TGTGCCAGCAGTGGGCCGGGAGGGATTGGAAACACCATATATTTT.